The clone carrying this T cell receptor beta chain was seen at least ten times. Its antigen is unknown. Time point specified: newly diagnosed GD, antithyroid drugs for less than 3 months. The TCR library was prepared using RNA isolated from PBMCs. EDTA tubes received around 9 milliliters of collected peripheral blood. The data were taken from a study of regulatory T cells in long-lasting Graves disease. Across the whole study: Freshly diagnosed Graves' patients had used antithyroid drugs for under 3 months. Study observations and caveats: Persistent disease showed a preference for TRBV28, TRBJ1-2 and TRBJ2-5.

Construction of TCR beta libraries relied on iRepertoire HTBI primers and on Arm-PCR targeting CDR3 regions. TCRdb re-called the multiplex PCR reads through MiXCR, storing one row per CDR3 protein. The top ten hold 38% of the sample, which has approximately 300,000 distinct CDR3 sequences, about 18% seen once. In germline, CDR1 is SGHAT, CDR2 FQNNGV. This CDR3 spans 15 amino acids. V lost 3 bases to trimming and J lost 1 base, with 10 bases between them. This sample comprised peripheral blood mononuclear cells (PBMCs), obtained at new diagnosis, from a patient treated with antithyroid drugs. This sequence joins TRBV11-2 and TRBJ2-4, with D possibly TRBD2 on 6 matching bases. The receptor was derived from a female donor with Graves disease. CDR3 sequence reads: CASSFVDYAKNIQYF. As DNA, the CDR3 is TGTGCCAGCAGCTTCGTGGACTACGCCAAAAACATTCAGTACTTC.